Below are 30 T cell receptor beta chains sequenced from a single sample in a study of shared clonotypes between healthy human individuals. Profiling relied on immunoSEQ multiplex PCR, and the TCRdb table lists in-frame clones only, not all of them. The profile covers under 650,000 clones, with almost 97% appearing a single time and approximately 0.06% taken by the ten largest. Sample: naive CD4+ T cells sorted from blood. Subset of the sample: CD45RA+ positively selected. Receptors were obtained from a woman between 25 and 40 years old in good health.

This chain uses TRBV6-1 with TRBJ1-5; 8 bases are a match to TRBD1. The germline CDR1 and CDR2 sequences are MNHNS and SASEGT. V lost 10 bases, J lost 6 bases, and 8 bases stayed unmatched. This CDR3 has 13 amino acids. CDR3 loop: CATDRVVGQPQHF. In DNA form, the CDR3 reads TGTGCCACGGACAGGGTGGTAGGTCAGCCCCAGCATTTT.

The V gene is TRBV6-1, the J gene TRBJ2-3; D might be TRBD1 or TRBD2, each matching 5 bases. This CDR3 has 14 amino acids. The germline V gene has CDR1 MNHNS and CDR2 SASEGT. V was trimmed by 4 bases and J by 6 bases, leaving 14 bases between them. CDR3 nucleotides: TGTGCCAGCAGTGCTCCGGGGACGTGGGATACGCAGTATTTT. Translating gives CASSAPGTWDTQYF.

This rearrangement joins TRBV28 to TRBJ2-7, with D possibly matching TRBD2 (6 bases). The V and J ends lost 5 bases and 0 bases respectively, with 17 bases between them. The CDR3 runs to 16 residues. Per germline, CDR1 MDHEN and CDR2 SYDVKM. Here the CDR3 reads CASSRPGGTSSYEQYF. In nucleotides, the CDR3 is TGTGCCAGCAGTCGACCAGGCGGGACGAGCTCCTACGAGCAGTACTTC.

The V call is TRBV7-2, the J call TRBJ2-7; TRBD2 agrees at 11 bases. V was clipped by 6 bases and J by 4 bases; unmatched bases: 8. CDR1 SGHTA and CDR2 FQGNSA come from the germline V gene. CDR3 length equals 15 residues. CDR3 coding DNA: TGTGCCAGCAGTCAGACTAGCGGGATCCAATACGAGCAGTACTTC. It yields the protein CASSQTSGIQYEQYF.

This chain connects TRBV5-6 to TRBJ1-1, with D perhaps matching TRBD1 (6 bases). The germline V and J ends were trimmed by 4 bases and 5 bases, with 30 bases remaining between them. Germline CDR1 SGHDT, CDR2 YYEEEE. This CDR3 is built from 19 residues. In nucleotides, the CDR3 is TGTGCCAGCAGCCCCGGGTTCCCGGTGGGGCAGGGGATCTTAACTGAAGCTTTCTTT. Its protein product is CASSPGFPVGQGILTEAFF.

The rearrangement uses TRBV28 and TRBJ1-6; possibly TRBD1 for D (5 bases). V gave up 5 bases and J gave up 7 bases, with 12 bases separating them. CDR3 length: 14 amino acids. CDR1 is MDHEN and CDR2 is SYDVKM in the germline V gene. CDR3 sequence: CASSPRGWNSPLHF. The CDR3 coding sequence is TGTGCCAGCAGTCCTCGGGGGTGGAATTCACCCCTCCACTTT.

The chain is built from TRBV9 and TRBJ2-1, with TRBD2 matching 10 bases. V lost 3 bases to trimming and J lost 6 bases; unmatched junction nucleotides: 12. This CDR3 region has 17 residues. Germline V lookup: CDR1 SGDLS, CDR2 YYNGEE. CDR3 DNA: TGTGCCAGCAGCGCAACGCTTCTAGCGGGGGTCCGCAATGAGCAGTTCTTC. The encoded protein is CASSATLLAGVRNEQFF.

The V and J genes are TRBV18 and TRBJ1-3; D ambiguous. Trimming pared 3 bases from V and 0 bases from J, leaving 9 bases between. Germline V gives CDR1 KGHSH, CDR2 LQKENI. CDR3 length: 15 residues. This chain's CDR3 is CASSPLDDSGNTIYF. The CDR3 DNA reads TGTGCCAGCTCACCTTTGGACGACTCTGGAAACACCATATATTTT.

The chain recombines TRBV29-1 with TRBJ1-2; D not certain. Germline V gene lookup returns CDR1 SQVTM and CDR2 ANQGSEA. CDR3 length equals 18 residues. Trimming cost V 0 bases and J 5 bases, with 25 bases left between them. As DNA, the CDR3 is TGCAGCGTTGAAGATAAGGCGGATTGGAAAATCTCGTGGTATGGCTACACCTTC. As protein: CSVEDKADWKISWYGYTF.

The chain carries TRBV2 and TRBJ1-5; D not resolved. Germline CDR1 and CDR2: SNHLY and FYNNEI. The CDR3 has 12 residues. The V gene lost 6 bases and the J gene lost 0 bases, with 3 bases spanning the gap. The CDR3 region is CASSHSNQPQHF. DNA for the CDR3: TGTGCCAGCAGCCATAGCAATCAGCCCCAGCATTTT.

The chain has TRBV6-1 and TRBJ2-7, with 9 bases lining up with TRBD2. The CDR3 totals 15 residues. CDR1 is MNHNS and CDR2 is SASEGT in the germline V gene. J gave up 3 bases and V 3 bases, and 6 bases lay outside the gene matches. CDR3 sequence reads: CASSEGLAGIYEQYF. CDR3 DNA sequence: TGTGCCAGCAGTGAGGGTCTAGCGGGGATCTACGAGCAGTACTTC.

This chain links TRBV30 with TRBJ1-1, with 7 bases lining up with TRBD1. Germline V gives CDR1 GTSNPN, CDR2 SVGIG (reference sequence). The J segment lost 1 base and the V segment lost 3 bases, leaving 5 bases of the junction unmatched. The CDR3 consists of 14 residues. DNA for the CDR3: TGTGCCTGGAGAAGACAGGGAGGGAACACTGAAGCTTTCTTT. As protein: CAWRRQGGNTEAFF. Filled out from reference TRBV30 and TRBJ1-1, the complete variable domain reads SQTIHQWPATLVQPVGSPLSLECTVEGTSNPNLYWYRQAAGRGLQLLFYSVGIGQISSEVPQNLSASRPQDRQFILSSKKLLLSDSGFYLCAWRRQGGNTEAFFGQGTRLTVV.

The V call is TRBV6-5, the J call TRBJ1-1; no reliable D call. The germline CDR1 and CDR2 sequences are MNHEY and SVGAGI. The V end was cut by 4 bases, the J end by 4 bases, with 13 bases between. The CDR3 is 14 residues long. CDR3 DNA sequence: TGTGCCAGCAGTTCCCCCGACCGGGCCACTGAAGCTTTCTTT. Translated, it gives CASSSPDRATEAFF.

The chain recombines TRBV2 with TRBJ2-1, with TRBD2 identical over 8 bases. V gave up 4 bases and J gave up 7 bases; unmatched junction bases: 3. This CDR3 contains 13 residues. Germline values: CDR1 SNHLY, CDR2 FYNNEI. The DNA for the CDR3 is TGTGCCAGCAGTGTAGCGGGGCCGAATGAGCAGTTCTTC. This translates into CASSVAGPNEQFF.

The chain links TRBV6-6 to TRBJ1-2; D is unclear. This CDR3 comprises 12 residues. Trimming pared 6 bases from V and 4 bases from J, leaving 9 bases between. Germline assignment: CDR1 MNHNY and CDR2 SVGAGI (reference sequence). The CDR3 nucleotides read TGTGCCAGCAGCAGCGCAGCCTATGGCTACACCTTC. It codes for CASSSAAYGYTF.

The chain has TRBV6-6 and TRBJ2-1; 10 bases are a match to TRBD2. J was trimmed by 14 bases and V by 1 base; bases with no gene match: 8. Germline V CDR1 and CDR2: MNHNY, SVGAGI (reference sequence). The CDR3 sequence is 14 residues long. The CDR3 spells CASSYLSSGSSEFF. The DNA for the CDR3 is TGTGCCAGCAGTTACTTGTCTAGCGGGAGTAGTGAGTTCTTC.

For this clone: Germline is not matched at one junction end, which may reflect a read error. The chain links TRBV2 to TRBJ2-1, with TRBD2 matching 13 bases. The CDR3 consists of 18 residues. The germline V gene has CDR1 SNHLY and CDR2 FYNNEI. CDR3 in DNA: TGTGCCAGCAGAGAAGGGCCGACTAGCGGGAGGAGGGGGAATGAGCAGTTCTTC. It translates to CASREGPTSGRRGNEQFF.

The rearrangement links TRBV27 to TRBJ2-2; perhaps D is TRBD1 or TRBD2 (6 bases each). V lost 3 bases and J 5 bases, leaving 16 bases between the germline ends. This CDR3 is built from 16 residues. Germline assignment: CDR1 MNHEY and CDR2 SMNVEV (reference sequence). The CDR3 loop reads CASSFFSGAGTGELFF. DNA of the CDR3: TGTGCCAGCAGTTTCTTTTCGGGGGCGGGAACCGGGGAGCTGTTTTTT.

DNA for the CDR3: TGTGCCAGCAGGGCCGAGGTAAGGGACACTGAAGCTTTCTTT. Its translation is CASRAEVRDTEAFF. This chain connects TRBV7-9 to TRBJ1-1; D uncertain. The CDR3 spans 14 residues. Germline-derived CDR1 and CDR2 are SEHNR and FQNEAQ (reference sequence). Deletions cut 6 bases from V and 3 bases from J, with 14 bases between.

This CDR3 reads CASSILSGTSTDTQYF. The DNA for the CDR3 is TGTGCCAGTAGTATATTAAGTGGGACTAGCACAGATACGCAGTATTTT. The chain uses TRBV19 and TRBJ2-3; D is possibly TRBD2 (6 bases). Looked up from germline, CDR1 is LNHDA and CDR2 is SQIVND (reference sequence). V shed 2 bases and J shed 0 bases, with 12 bases lying between them. The length of the CDR3 is 16 residues.

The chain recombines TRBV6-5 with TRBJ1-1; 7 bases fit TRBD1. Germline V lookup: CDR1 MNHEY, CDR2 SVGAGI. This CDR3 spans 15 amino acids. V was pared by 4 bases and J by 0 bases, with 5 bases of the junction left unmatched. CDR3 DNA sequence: TGTGCCAGCAGTTCGGGACAGACCCTGAACACTGAAGCTTTCTTT. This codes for CASSSGQTLNTEAFF.

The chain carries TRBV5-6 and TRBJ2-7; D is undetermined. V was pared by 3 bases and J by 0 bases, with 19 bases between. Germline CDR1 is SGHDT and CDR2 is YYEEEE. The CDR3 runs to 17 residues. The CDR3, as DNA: TGTGCCAGCAGCTCCCCCCCAAGGAAGATACACTCCTACGAGCAGTACTTC. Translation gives CASSSPPRKIHSYEQYF.

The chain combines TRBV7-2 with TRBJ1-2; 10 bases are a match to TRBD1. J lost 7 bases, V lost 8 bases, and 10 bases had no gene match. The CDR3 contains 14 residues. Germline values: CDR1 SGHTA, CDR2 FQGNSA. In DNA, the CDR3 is TGTGCCAGCGGCGCGACAGGGGGCACCGGTGGCTACACCTTC. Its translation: CASGATGGTGGYTF.

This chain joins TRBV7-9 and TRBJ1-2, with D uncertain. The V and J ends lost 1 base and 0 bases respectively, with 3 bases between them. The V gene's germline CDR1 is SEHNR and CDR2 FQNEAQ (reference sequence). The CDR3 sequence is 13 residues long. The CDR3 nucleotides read TGTGCCAGCAGCTTAGAATCTAACTATGGCTACACCTTC. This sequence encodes CASSLESNYGYTF.

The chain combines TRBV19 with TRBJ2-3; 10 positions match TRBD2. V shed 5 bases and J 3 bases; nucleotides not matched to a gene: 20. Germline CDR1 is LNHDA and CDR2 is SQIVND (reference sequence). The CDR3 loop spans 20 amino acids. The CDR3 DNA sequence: TGTGCCAGTAGTTTCTACGGGAGCGGGAGGGCCCCCCAAGCTACAGATACGCAGTATTTT. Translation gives CASSFYGSGRAPQATDTQYF.

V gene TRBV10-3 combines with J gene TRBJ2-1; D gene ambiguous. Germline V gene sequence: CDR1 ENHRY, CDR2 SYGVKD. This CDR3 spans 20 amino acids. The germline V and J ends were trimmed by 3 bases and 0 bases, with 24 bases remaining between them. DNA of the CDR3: TGTGCCATCAGTGACTCGCCCCTTCAAATTCTCCGGAACTCCTACAATGAGCAGTTCTTC. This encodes CAISDSPLQILRNSYNEQFF.

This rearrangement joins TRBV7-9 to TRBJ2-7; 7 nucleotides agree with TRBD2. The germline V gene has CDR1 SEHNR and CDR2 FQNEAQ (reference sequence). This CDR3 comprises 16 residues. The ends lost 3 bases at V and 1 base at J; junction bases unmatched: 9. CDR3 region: CASSFGTGGRSYEQYF. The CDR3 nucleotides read TGTGCCAGCAGCTTTGGGACGGGAGGTCGGTCCTACGAGCAGTACTTC. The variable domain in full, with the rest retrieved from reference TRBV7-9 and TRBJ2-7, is DTGVSQNPRHKITKRGQNVTFRCDPISEHNRLYWYRQTLGQGPEFLTYFQNEAQLEKSRLLSDRFSAERPKGSFSTLEIQRTEQGDSAMYLCASSFGTGGRSYEQYFGPGTRLTVT.

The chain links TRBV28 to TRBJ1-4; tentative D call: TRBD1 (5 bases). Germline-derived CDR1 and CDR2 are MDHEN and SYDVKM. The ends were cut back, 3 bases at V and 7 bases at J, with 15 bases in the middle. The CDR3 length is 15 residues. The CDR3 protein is CASSFIRGRGEKLFF. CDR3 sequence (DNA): TGTGCCAGCAGTTTTATCCGGGGACGGGGTGAAAAACTGTTTTTT. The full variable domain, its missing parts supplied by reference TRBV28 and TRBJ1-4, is DVKVTQSSRYLVKRTGEKVFLECVQDMDHENMFWYRQDPGLGLRLIYFSYDVKMKEKGDIPEGYSVSREKKERFSLILESASTNQTSMYLCASSFIRGRGEKLFFGSGTQLSVL.

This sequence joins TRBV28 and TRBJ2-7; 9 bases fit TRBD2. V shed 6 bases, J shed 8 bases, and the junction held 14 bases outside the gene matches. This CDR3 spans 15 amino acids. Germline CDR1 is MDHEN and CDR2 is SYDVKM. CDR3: CASSTGGGRAGQQYF. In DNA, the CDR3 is TGTGCCAGCAGCACCGGGGGCGGGAGGGCCGGTCAGCAGTACTTC.

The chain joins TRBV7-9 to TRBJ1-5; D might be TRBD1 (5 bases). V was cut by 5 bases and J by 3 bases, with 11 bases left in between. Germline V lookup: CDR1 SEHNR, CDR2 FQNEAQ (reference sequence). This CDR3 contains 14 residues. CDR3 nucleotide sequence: TGTGCCAGCAGCCCGGGGCCGAACAATCAGCCCCAGCATTTT. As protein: CASSPGPNNQPQHF.